A selection of T cell receptor beta chains follows, all from one sample in a study of vaccination effects on CD4 cells after COVID-19. No antigen is known for these receptors. TCRdb's table, derived via immunoSEQ multiplex PCR, lists solely in-frame clones and lacks some. The profile shows around 45,000 clones, about three quarters of them singletons. Sample: CD4+ T cells from PBMCs cultured without peptide, taken before COVID-19 vaccination. Receptors were obtained from a human donor who had a prior SARS-CoV-2 infection. The CDR3 runs from the conserved cysteine through the conserved F or W. The order of the fields is CDR3 length, J gene, clone size, V gene, D gene, CDR3 DNA, CDR3 protein. A D gene is named only where the DNA matches it firmly. Clone size is shown for a subset of rows, as once, few, many or a class of expanded clone.

13 TRBJ2-2 . TRBV5-5 . TGTGCCAGCAGCTTCGCGTTCACCGGGGAGCTGTTTTTT CASSFAFTGELFF
14 TRBJ2-7 . TRBV21-1 . TGTGCCAGCAGCTTTTTAAGGGGCGGCCACGAGCAGTACTTC CASSFLRGGHEQYF
18 TRBJ2-2 once TRBV23-1 TRBD1 TGCGCCAGCAGTCACTTCCCGAAACGGGACAGGAACACCGGGGAGCTGTTTTTT CASSHFPKRDRNTGELFF
16 TRBJ2-3 once TRBV11-2 TRBD2 TGTGCCAGCAGCTTTCCTCGACTAGCGGGCACAGATACGCAGTATTTT CASSFPRLAGTDTQYF
14 TRBJ2-7 . TRBV14 . TGTGCCAGCAGCTACGATGACACGATATACGAGCAGTACTTC CASSYDDTIYEQYF
10 TRBJ1-2 . TRBV6-4 . TGTGCCCCCCGAGTTAGTGGCTACACCTTC CAPRVSGYTF
14 TRBJ1-6 . TRBV2 TRBD1 TGTGCCAGCAGGTGGAACAGGGGTGAATCACCCCTCCACTTT CASRWNRGESPLHF
13 TRBJ2-7 . TRBV9 . TGTGCCAGCAGCGTAGTGGATAGGACCGAGCAGTACTTC CASSVVDRTEQYF
13 TRBJ1-2 few TRBV30 . TGTGCCTGGAGTAATCCCGGGGGGAGTGGCTACACCTTC CAWSNPGGSGYTF
14 TRBJ2-1 . TRBV30 . TGTGCCTGGAGGGACTACTACTCCTACAATGAGCAGTTCTTC CAWRDYYSYNEQFF
20 TRBJ2-1 once TRBV21-1 . TGTGCCAGCAGCAAATGGGCGGGACTAGCGGGGAAGAGCTCCTACAATGAGCAGTTCTTC CASSKWAGLAGKSSYNEQFF
14 TRBJ1-4 hyperexpanded TRBV4-1 TRBD1 TGCGCCAGCAGCCGACAGGGGGTACGTGAAAAACTGTTTTTT CASSRQGVREKLFF
15 TRBJ2-7 . TRBV4-1 TRBD2 TGCGCCAGCAGCCCTCGACTAGCGGGAACCTACGAGCAGTACTTC CASSPRLAGTYEQYF
16 TRBJ1-1 few TRBV13 TRBD1 TGTGCCAGCAGCTCCCACAGGGGGCTGGGGAACACTGAAGCTTTCTTT CASSSHRGLGNTEAFF
13 TRBJ1-1 . TRBV18 . TGTGCCAGCTCACCAGGGGTGAACACTGAAGCTTTCTTT CASSPGVNTEAFF
15 TRBJ2-5 . TRBV7-7 . TGTGCTAGCAGCGCCGGGCCCCAGGGACAAGAGACCCAGTACTTC CASSAGPQGQETQYF
15 TRBJ1-5 . TRBV7-8 . TGTGCCAGCAGCTTACAGGGCGAGGGCAATCAGCCCCAGCATTTT CASSLQGEGNQPQHF
13 TRBJ2-7 . TRBV7-2 . TGTGCCAGCACGCTCTCCTCTTTTCAAGAGCAGTACTTC CASTLSSFQEQYF
13 TRBJ2-1 . TRBV2 . TGTGCCACCAGACTAGGATTCGACAATGAGCAGTTCTTC CATRLGFDNEQFF
14 TRBJ1-1 . TRBV7-9 . TGTGCCAGCAGCCGATACAGGGAGGACACTGAAGCTTTCTTT CASSRYREDTEAFF
16 TRBJ2-7 once TRBV23-1 . TGCGCCAGCAGTCCCCTCGAAAATTTGTCGGGGTACGAGCAGTACTTC CASSPLENLSGYEQYF
15 TRBJ2-1 . TRBV2 TRBD1 TGTGCCAGCAGCCTTGACAGGGTCTCCTACAATGAGCAGTTCTTC CASSLDRVSYNEQFF
15 TRBJ2-6 . TRBV18 . TGTGCCAGCTCACCGCAAAACTCTGGGGCCAACGTCCTGACTTTC CASSPQNSGANVLTF
15 TRBJ2-1 . TRBV10-3 TRBD2 TGTGCCATCAGTGGGGTAGCGGGACTCTACAATGAGCAGTTCTTC CAISGVAGLYNEQFF
15 TRBJ1-2 once TRBV12-5 . TGTGCTAGTGGTTCAACCGGGGTTTTCTCTCGTGGCTACACCTTC CASGSTGVFSRGYTF
12 TRBJ2-3 . TRBV14 . TGTGCCAGCAGCCCAGGGTGGGATACGCAGTATTTT CASSPGWDTQYF
14 TRBJ2-7 few TRBV28 TRBD1 TGTGCCAGCAGTCCGGGACAGGAACACTACGAGCAGTACTTC CASSPGQEHYEQYF
16 TRBJ2-1 . TRBV5-4 TRBD2 TGTGCCAGCAGCTCTCCAGCGGGGGCGTCCTACAATGAGCAGTTCTTC CASSSPAGASYNEQFF
14 TRBJ2-2 . TRBV2 TRBD1 TGTGCCTCCGGGACAGGGATCGAGACCGGGGAGCTGTTTTTT CASGTGIETGELFF
16 TRBJ2-3 few TRBV10-3 TRBD1 TGTGCCATCAGTGACGACAGGGGGCATATAACAGATACGCAGTATTTT CAISDDRGHITDTQYF
11 TRBJ1-2 . TRBV20-1 . TGCAGTGCTATGAGGGGCGAGGGCTACACCTTC CSAMRGEGYTF
16 TRBJ2-2 few TRBV4-1 . TGCGCCAGCAGCCAGAGGACAGCCGCGAACACCGGGGAGCTGTTTTTT CASSQRTAANTGELFF
12 TRBJ1-1 . TRBV6-5 . TGTGCCAGCAGTTCTTCAACCGGGGGGGCTTTCTTT CASSSSTGGAFF
14 TRBJ2-1 few TRBV5-1 TRBD2 TGCGCCAGCAGCTTGGATAGACTAGCCAATGAGCAGTTCTTC CASSLDRLANEQFF
14 TRBJ2-1 . TRBV9 . TGTGCCAGCAGCGTAGTTGGGATGGGCGGTGAGCAGTTCTTC CASSVVGMGGEQFF
15 TRBJ2-7 . TRBV10-3 . TGTGCCATCAGTGAGCAGACGGGGAGCTCCTACGAGCAGTACTTC CAISEQTGSSYEQYF
15 TRBJ1-2 once TRBV6-2/TRBV6-3 . TGTGCCAGCAGTTTCTTTCAGGGCCCGGACTATGGCTACACCTTC CASSFFQGPDYGYTF
13 TRBJ1-1 once TRBV5-6 TRBD1 TGTGCCAGCAGCTCTAGACAGGGCACTGAAGCTTTCTTT CASSSRQGTEAFF
16 TRBJ1-2 few TRBV18 . TGTGCCAGCTCACCGGGATCAGGGAAATATAACTATGGCTACACCTTC CASSPGSGKYNYGYTF
14 TRBJ2-4 . TRBV5-1 . TGCGCCAGCAGCTTGGTCCGCCTTAGCGGCATTCAGTACTTC CASSLVRLSGIQYF
14 TRBJ1-2 few TRBV6-5 . TGTGCCAGCAGTTACTCTGGGACCATCTATGGCTACACCTTC CASSYSGTIYGYTF
16 TRBJ1-5 . TRBV7-9 TRBD1 TGTGCCAGCAGCACATCACAGGGGGGAGGCAATCAGCCCCAGCATTTT CASSTSQGGGNQPQHF
14 TRBJ2-2 . TRBV11-2 . TGTGCCAGCAGCTCCTCGCGTGTGACCGGGGAGCTGTTTTTT CASSSSRVTGELFF
16 TRBJ2-5 . TRBV7-9 TRBD1 TGTGCCAGCAGCTCCTACAGGGGGGCGTACCAAGAGACCCAGTACTTC CASSSYRGAYQETQYF
13 TRBJ1-2 once TRBV29-1 . TGCAGCGTTGCGGGGGTTATTAACTATGGCTACACCTTC CSVAGVINYGYTF
14 TRBJ2-5 . TRBV4-3 . TGCGCCAGCAGCCAAGATAGGGTCAAAGAGACCCAGTACTTC CASSQDRVKETQYF
13 TRBJ2-2 . TRBV6-2/TRBV6-3 . TGTGCCAGCAGTCAAACACACACCGGGGAGCTGTTTTTT CASSQTHTGELFF
16 TRBJ2-7 . TRBV5-1 . TGCGCCAGCAGCTTGGAAGCGACAGCGAATTCCTACGAGCAGTACTTC CASSLEATANSYEQYF
13 TRBJ2-2 . TRBV5-1 . TGCGCCAGCAGTGCCAGGGAGGTAGGGGAGCTGTTTTTT CASSAREVGELFF
13 TRBJ1-4 . TRBV30 . TGTGCCTGGCTGGACCTAGGGAGGGAAAAACTGTTTTTT CAWLDLGREKLFF
13 TRBJ1-5 . TRBV7-8 . TGTGCCAGCAGCGTCCAAGAGGGACAGCCCCAGCATTTT CASSVQEGQPQHF
16 TRBJ1-2 . TRBV5-4 . TGTGCCAGCAGCTCCCCCAACAGGGAATCTAACTATGGCTACACCTTC CASSSPNRESNYGYTF
14 TRBJ2-2 . TRBV11-3 . TGTGCCAGCGACGGGGGACCTAACACCGGGGAGCTGTTTTTT CASDGGPNTGELFF
14 TRBJ2-7 . TRBV6-5 TRBD1 TGTGCCAGCCAGACAGGGGGAGTTCCCTACGAGCAGTACTTC CASQTGGVPYEQYF
13 TRBJ1-6 few TRBV18 . TGTGCCAGCTCACCAGGCCGGGATTCACCCCTCCACTTT CASSPGRDSPLHF
13 TRBJ1-1 . TRBV12-3/TRBV12-4 . TGTGCCAGCAGTTTGAGGGAACGGACTGAAGCTTTCTTT CASSLRERTEAFF
13 TRBJ2-7 . TRBV19 TRBD2 TGTGCCAGTAGTCAGCGGGAGCTTTACGAGCAGTACTTC CASSQRELYEQYF
16 TRBJ1-3 few TRBV9 TRBD1 TGTGCCAGCAGCCTGGGACAGGGGGCGGGAGGAAACACCATATATTTT CASSLGQGAGGNTIYF